This TCR beta chain comes out of a study of blood T cell repertoires in COVID-19. Study context: Samples came from the United States, Italy and Spain, spanning acute and convalescent COVID-19.

Trimming cost V 6 bases and J 0 bases, with 3 bases left between them. The CDR3 runs 13 residues. Germline CDR1 and CDR2: ENHRY and SYGVKD. Authors' processing steps: Nucleated cell counts were estimated from reference gene primer amplification. Using immunoSEQ multiplex PCR, the repertoire was profiled, and TCRdb retains in-frame clones only, with some absent. V and J calls and clone size come straight from that table; D and trimming were deduced from the DNA. This table holds roughly 320,000 clones, roughly 85% found once. The TCR was taken from a human donor in a cohort sampled during active COVID-19. The chain links TRBV10-3 to TRBJ1-6; D remains unclear. Sample: peripheral blood. As DNA, the CDR3 is TGTGCCATCAGGAGCTCCTATAATTCACCCCTCCACTTT. This gives the protein CAIRSSYNSPLHF.